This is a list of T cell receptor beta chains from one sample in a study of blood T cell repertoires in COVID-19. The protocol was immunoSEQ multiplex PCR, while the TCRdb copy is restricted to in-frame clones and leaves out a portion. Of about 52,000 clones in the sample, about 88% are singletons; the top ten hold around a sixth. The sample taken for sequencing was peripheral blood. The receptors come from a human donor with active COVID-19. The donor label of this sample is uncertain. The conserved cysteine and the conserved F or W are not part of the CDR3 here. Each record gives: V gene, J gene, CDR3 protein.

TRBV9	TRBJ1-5	ASSVGGGEQPQH
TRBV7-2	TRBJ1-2	ANLWTGSNYGYT
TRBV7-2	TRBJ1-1	ASSLAGTTREAF
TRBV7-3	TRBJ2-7	ASSSRPHEQY
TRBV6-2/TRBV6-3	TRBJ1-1	ASSYPRTGDNTEAF
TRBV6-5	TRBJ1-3	ASSYSGRGNTIY
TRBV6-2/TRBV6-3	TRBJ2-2	ASSYLARLDWNTGELF
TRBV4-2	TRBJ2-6	ASSPQRGSGANVLT
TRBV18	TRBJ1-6	ASSPGTGAMSPLH
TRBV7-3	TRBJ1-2	ASSPGQGLNYGYT
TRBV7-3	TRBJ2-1	ASSFLPWLARKGSYNEQF
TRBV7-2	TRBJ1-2	ASSPGGALNYGYT
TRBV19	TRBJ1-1	ASSIANRALEAF
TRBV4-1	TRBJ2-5	ASSPRTTETQY
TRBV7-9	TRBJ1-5	ASSLASVSQPQH
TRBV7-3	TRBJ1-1	ASSLTPGQGAEAF
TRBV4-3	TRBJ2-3	ASSGTRADTQY
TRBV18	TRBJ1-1	ASSAGLNTEAF
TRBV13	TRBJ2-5	ASSLGPNPEETQY
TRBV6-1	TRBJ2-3	ASSGTLGSGAADTQY
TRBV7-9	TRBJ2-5	ASSLLAPHETQY
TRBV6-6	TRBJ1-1	ASSSPPGQGTGEAF
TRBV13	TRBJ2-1	ASSLVANYNEQF
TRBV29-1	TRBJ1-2	SVEAGQGARGYGYT
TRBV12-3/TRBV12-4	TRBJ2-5	ASLLAGQETQY
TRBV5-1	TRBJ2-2	ASSQTGANTGELF
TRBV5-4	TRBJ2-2	ASRAGSPSTGELF
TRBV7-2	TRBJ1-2	ASSPGDRWASGGYT
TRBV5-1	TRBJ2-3	ASSLEGSGGTSTDTQY
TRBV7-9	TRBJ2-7	ASSYPGAGGSYEQY
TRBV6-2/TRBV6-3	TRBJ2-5	ASSYSAETSGGIETQY
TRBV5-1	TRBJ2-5	ASSSVTGKQETQY
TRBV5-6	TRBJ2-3	ASSLLQGGTDTQY